This TCR beta chain was retrieved from a study of vaccination effects on CD4 cells after COVID-19 (dated by TCRdb to about 2022). About the full investigation: Across the study, the median time from the second dose to post-vaccine sampling was 72 days (range 14 to 241). SARS-CoV-2 spike-specific CD4+ TCR repertoires from before and after mRNA vaccination were compared in COVID-19 convalescent patients and in infection-naive vaccine recipients. The full study included some 10 COVID-19 convalescent patients and several SARS-CoV-2-naive healthy vaccine recipients. The Oncomine TCR Beta short-read assay on an Illumina iSeq 100 was used to sequence cultures from other donors in the study. Paper-wide results and their limitations: Marked clonal contraction was observed in both infection-induced and vaccine-induced clones at late post-vaccination timepoints, consistent with waning T cell responses. The study was limited by a small number of convalescent patients and lacked early post-infection timepoints. Among healthy vaccine recipients, nearly all vaccine-induced clones were SARS-CoV-2 mono-reactive, and only 1 of 255 was cross-reactive with common cold coronaviruses.

Library prep was done by the immunoSEQ multiplex PCR assay. DNA from the CD4+ T cells that had been cultured and isolated underwent TCR beta CDR3 sequencing. The paper's processing steps were these. Non-productive TCR sequences were removed, reads were trimmed to the CDR3 region, and CDR3s of at least 7 amino acids were retained. The MANAFEST web app was used to pick out antigen-specific clonotypes by comparing their expansion in peptide wells with that in reference cultures. To count as positive, a clone had to show expansion at FDR<0.05 compared with the reference and with all other wells, an odds ratio above 5, and a frequency above 0.1% in two replicate wells. A clonotype was defined as cross-reactive if the clonotype was significantly expanded both in SARS-CoV-2 spike wells and in at least one common cold coronavirus spike condition. CDR3 similarity was assessed by Levenshtein distance using the stringdist R package, and unrooted trees were constructed with ape in R 3.6.1. Imported from immuneACCESS, the table was reduced by TCRdb to in-frame sequences with V and J called. These copies leave out some clones; in studies compared against another copy, an unresolved V gene accounts for under half, and the cause of the remainder is not known. V, J and clone size reflect that table, while D and trimming were determined from the DNA. This sample holds 30,000 or so clones; 65% to 80% were observed only once. The leading ten clones occupy 8.5% to 10% of the sample.

In the ViraFEST assay, PBMC were stimulated with viral peptide pools, and TCR sequencing was then used to find antigen-specific CD4+ T cell clonotypes based on their expansion. After less than 13 days of culture, CD4+ T cells were isolated with the EasySep CD4+ T cell isolation kit. Two doses of either the BNT162b2 or the mRNA-1273 mRNA SARS-CoV-2 vaccine were administered to participants. Healthy vaccine recipients had no prior SARS-CoV-2 infection, confirmed by negative nucleocapsid antibodies before and after vaccination. Roughly 2 million PBMC per well were cultured in IMDM with approximately 5% human AB serum, around 9.1 IU/ml IL-2 and gentamicin, plus 10 ug/ml peptides. Half of the culture medium was replaced with fresh IL-2-containing medium on days 3 and 7. Unless noted otherwise, every peptide stimulation condition was grown in triplicate wells. Using Ficoll-Paque Plus gradient centrifugation, PBMC were separated from whole blood and then either used fresh or cryopreserved at -140C. Overlapping peptide pools spanned the spike proteins of SARS-CoV-2 and the common cold coronaviruses HCoV-NL63, HCoV-OC43 and HCoV-229E. The QIAamp micro DNA kit was used to extract genomic DNA from the cultured CD4+ T cells.

The germline V gene encodes CDR1 SGHNT and CDR2 YYREEE (reference sequence). Deletion took 4 bases off V and 6 bases off J, with a span of 23 bases between the germline ends. The CDR3 sequence holds 18 residues, the cysteine and phenylalanine included. The read is trimmed to its CDR3 DNA, 54 bases read in frame from base 1. Of note for this clone: Its antigen is not yet known. No qualities accompany the bases; no much larger clone lies one base away.

Sequencing used CD4+ T cells from PBMCs cultured with HCoV-NL63 spike peptides, obtained after COVID-19 vaccination. Read against the paper, the sample's cell subset or site label means: HCoV-NL63 spike overlapping peptide pool stimulation. The sequence came from a human donor who received a COVID-19 vaccine. The V gene is TRBV5-4 and the J gene is TRBJ1-6; TRBD1 is possibly the D segment (6 matching bases). CDR3 reads: CASSLQSITTGLNSPLHF. The bases are TGTGCCAGCAGCCTCCAATCAATAACGACAGGTCTTAATTCACCCCTCCACTTT.